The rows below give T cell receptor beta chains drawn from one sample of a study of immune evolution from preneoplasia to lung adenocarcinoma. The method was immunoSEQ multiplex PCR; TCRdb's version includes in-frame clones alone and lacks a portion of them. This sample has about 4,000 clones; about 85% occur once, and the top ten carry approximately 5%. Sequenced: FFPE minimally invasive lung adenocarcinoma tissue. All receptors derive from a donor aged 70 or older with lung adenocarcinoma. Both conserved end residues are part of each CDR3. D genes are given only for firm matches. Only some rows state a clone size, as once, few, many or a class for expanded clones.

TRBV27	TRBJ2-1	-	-	TGTGCCAGCAGTCGCCAACGCTACAATGAGCAGTTCTTC	CASSRQRYNEQFF
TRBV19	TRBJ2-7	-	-	TGTGCCAGTAGGGAGGGACAAATGACGTACTTC	CASREGQMTYF
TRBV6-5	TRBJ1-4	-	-	TGTGCCAGCAGTTACTCGTTGAATGAAAAACTGTTTTTT	CASSYSLNEKLFF
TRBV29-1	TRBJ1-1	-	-	TGCAGCGGCGGTAGTGGGGAAGAAGCTTTCTTT	CSGGSGEEAFF
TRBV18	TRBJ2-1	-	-	TGTGCCAGCTCTACCTCCAGGGACAATGAGCAGTTCTTC	CASSTSRDNEQFF
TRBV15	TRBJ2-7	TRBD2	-	TGTGCCACCAGCACTGGACTAGCGGAACCCTACGAGCAGTACTTC	CATSTGLAEPYEQYF
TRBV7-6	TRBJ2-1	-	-	TGTGCCAGCAGCGTGCTTCTGGGGGCGTCAGGAAATGAGCAGTTCTTC	CASSVLLGASGNEQFF
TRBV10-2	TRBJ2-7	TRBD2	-	TGCGCCAGCAGCACAGGAGGGACTAGCGGGAACCTACGGACAAAGCAGTACTTC	CASSTGGTSGNLRTKQYF
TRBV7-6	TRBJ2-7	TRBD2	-	TGTGCCAGCAGCTTAGATATCAGCGGGAACGAGCAGTACTTC	CASSLDISGNEQYF
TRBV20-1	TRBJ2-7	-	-	TGCAGTGCTAAAGGGCTCGGGGAGCAGTACTTC	CSAKGLGEQYF
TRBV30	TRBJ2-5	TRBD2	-	TGTGCCTGGAGGGGAGGGGAGACCCAGTACTTC	CAWRGGETQYF
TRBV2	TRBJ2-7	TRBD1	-	TGTGCCAGCAGTGTCACCGGGACAGGGGGGCTCTACGAGCAGTACTTC	CASSVTGTGGLYEQYF
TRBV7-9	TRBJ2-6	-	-	TGTGCCAGCAGCATAGGACCAGGGGGGGCCAACGTCCTGACTTTC	CASSIGPGGANVLTF
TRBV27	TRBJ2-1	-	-	TGTGCCAGCAGGCGCGGGCGAGCGCCCTACAATGAGCAGTTCTTC	CASRRGRAPYNEQFF
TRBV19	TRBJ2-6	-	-	TGTGCCAGTGTGGCTAGCAGCTACTCTGGGGCCAACGTCCTGACTTTC	CASVASSYSGANVLTF
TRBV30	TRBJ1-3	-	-	TGTGCCTGGAGCACCAGCTCTGGAAACACCATATATTTT	CAWSTSSGNTIYF
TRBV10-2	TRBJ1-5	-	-	TGCGCCAGCAGTGTTGGCAGCAATCAGCCCCAGCATTTT	CASSVGSNQPQHF
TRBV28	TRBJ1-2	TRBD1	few	TGTGCCAGCAGAGAACAGGGGGCTGATGGCTACACCTTC	CASREQGADGYTF
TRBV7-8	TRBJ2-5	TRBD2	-	TGTGCCAGCAGCTTTCGGACTAGCGGGAGCGTGGGGACCCAGTACTTC	CASSFRTSGSVGTQYF
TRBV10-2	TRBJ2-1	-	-	TGCGCCAGCAGCAGAGGGGCAGGCAATGAGCAGTTCTTC	CASSRGAGNEQFF
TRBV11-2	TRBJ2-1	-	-	TGTGCCAGCAGCTTAGGGGACCCCGCCTACAATGAGCAGTTCTTC	CASSLGDPAYNEQFF
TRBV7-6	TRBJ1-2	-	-	TGTGCCAGCAGCTTGTCAGGGGCGACTAACTATGGCTACACCTTC	CASSLSGATNYGYTF
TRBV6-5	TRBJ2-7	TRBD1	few	TGTGCCAGCAGTTACTCGGGGACAGGGAAAGTTAGTCACTTC	CASSYSGTGKVSHF
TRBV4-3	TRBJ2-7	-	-	TGCGCCAGCAGCCAATCCCGGACCTCCTACGAGCAGTACTTC	CASSQSRTSYEQYF
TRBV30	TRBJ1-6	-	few	TGTGCCTGGAGTTCACAGAGCTCCTATAATTCACCCCTCCACTTT	CAWSSQSSYNSPLHF